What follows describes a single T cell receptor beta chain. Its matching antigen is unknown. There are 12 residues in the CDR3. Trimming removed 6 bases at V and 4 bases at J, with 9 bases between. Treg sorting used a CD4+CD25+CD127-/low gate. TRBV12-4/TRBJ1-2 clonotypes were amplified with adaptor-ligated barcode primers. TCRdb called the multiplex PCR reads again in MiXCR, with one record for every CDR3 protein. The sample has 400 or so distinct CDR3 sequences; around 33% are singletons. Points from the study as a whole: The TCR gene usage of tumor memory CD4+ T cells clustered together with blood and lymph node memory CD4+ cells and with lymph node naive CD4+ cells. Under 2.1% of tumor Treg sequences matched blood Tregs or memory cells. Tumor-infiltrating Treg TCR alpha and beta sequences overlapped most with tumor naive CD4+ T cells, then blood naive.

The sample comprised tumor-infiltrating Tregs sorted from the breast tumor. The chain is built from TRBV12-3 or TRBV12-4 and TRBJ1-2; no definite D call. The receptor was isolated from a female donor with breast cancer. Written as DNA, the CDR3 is TGTGCCAGCAGCCACCCGGGCTATGGCTACACCTTC. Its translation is CASSHPGYGYTF.